The rows below give T cell receptor beta chains drawn from one sample of a study of human T cells and chemical hapten exposure. One entry per CDR3 protein, called by TCRdb with MiXCR from the RACE reads. The sample has 250,000 or so distinct CDR3 sequences; about 8.1% are singletons. The specimen comprised whole blood, sampled in connection with sensitization to the hapten diphenylcyclopropenone (DPC). The source is a woman aged 40 to 55 with alopecia areata. Some clones in this sample may be carry-over from other donors' samples. Each CDR3 is given with its conserved first and last residue. Fields, in order: CDR3 DNA, CDR3 protein, D gene, J gene, clone size, V gene. D genes are given only for firm matches. For some rows the clone size is stated as once, few or many, or as a class when expanded; others skip it.

CDR3nt: TGTGCCAGCAGTGAAAGGGGATTCCTGACCGCCTACGAGCAGTACTTC
CDR3aa: CASSERGFLTAYEQYF
d_gene: -
j_gene: TRBJ2-7
abundance: many
v_gene: TRBV2

CDR3nt: TGTGCCACCAGTGATTTGTCCTCAACCCGAGAACAGGGTGCCGGTTACGAGCAGTACTTC
CDR3aa: CATSDLSSTREQGAGYEQYF
d_gene: -
j_gene: TRBJ2-7
abundance: -
v_gene: TRBV24-1

CDR3nt: TGTGCCAGCAGCCAAGGGAGAAGAAAGACAGATACGCAGTATTTT
CDR3aa: CASSQGRRKTDTQYF
d_gene: -
j_gene: TRBJ2-3
abundance: -
v_gene: TRBV3-2

CDR3nt: TGTGCCAGCAGCTTCGACAGGAGCGACAATGAGCAGTTCTTC
CDR3aa: CASSFDRSDNEQFF
d_gene: -
j_gene: TRBJ2-1
abundance: few
v_gene: TRBV7-9

CDR3nt: TGTGCCAGCAGTTTGGGTCGGGAGGCCGGGGAGCTGTTTTTT
CDR3aa: CASSLGREAGELFF
d_gene: TRBD2
j_gene: TRBJ2-2
abundance: few
v_gene: TRBV12-3/TRBV12-4

CDR3nt: TGTGCCAGCAGCTCGCCGCTCTTGGATACGCAGTATTTT
CDR3aa: CASSSPLLDTQYF
d_gene: -
j_gene: TRBJ2-3
abundance: -
v_gene: TRBV7-2

CDR3nt: TGTGCCAGCACTACGGACAGGGCCGGAGAAAAACTGTTTTTT
CDR3aa: CASTTDRAGEKLFF
d_gene: TRBD1
j_gene: TRBJ1-4
abundance: -
v_gene: TRBV7-2

CDR3nt: TGTGCCAGCAGCAAAGTATCAGGGGGGTCCTACGAGCAGTACTTC
CDR3aa: CASSKVSGGSYEQYF
d_gene: -
j_gene: TRBJ2-7
abundance: few
v_gene: TRBV21-1

CDR3nt: TGCGCCAGCAGCCCTCAGGATTACAATGAGCAGTTCTTC
CDR3aa: CASSPQDYNEQFF
d_gene: -
j_gene: TRBJ2-1
abundance: few
v_gene: TRBV4-3

CDR3nt: TGTGCCAGCAGTTTTTCCCGGGAGACCCAGTACTTC
CDR3aa: CASSFSRETQYF
d_gene: -
j_gene: TRBJ2-5
abundance: -
v_gene: TRBV12-3/TRBV12-4

CDR3nt: TGTGCCAGCAGTTTGGAGTCCAAGGTCCAGTACTTC
CDR3aa: CASSLESKVQYF
d_gene: -
j_gene: TRBJ2-4
abundance: few
v_gene: TRBV2

CDR3nt: TGCAGCGTTGACGCTCGCTACACCTTC
CDR3aa: CSVDARYTF
d_gene: -
j_gene: TRBJ1-2
abundance: few
v_gene: TRBV29-1

CDR3nt: TGTGCCAGCAGTGAAGCGGTCCAGGGGTACGAGCAGTACTTC
CDR3aa: CASSEAVQGYEQYF
d_gene: -
j_gene: TRBJ2-7
abundance: few
v_gene: TRBV6-1

CDR3nt: TGCAGCGTTGAATACCCGGCCAGGGGCGAGACCCAGTACTTC
CDR3aa: CSVEYPARGETQYF
d_gene: -
j_gene: TRBJ2-5
abundance: -
v_gene: TRBV29-1

CDR3nt: TGTGCCAGCAGCCCCTCGCCACCGGGACTTGGCGAAAAACTGTTTTTT
CDR3aa: CASSPSPPGLGEKLFF
d_gene: -
j_gene: TRBJ1-4
abundance: -
v_gene: TRBV7-2

CDR3nt: TGCAGCGCCTCGTGGACGGACCCTAATCGACCCGGGGAGCTGTTTTTT
CDR3aa: CSASWTDPNRPGELFF
d_gene: -
j_gene: TRBJ2-2
abundance: -
v_gene: TRBV29-1

CDR3nt: TGTGCCAGTAGTATATTGGGTTCCGGCGAGCAGTACTTC
CDR3aa: CASSILGSGEQYF
d_gene: -
j_gene: TRBJ2-7
abundance: -
v_gene: TRBV19

CDR3nt: TGCGCCAGCAGCCACCAGGGGGCTCGTGCAGATACGCAGTATTTT
CDR3aa: CASSHQGARADTQYF
d_gene: TRBD1
j_gene: TRBJ2-3
abundance: -
v_gene: TRBV4-3

CDR3nt: TGTGCCAGCCGTACAGGGGGCCCCAATGAGCAGTTCTTC
CDR3aa: CASRTGGPNEQFF
d_gene: TRBD1
j_gene: TRBJ2-1
abundance: -
v_gene: TRBV10-3

CDR3nt: TGTGCCAGCAGTGACCGGGCAGACCGTCACACCGGGGAGCTGTTTTTT
CDR3aa: CASSDRADRHTGELFF
d_gene: -
j_gene: TRBJ2-2
abundance: -
v_gene: TRBV6-2/TRBV6-3

CDR3nt: TGTGCCAGCAGCTTAGGCGTCCAGTATAATTCACCCCTCCACTTT
CDR3aa: CASSLGVQYNSPLHF
d_gene: -
j_gene: TRBJ1-6
abundance: few
v_gene: TRBV7-2

CDR3nt: TGTGCCAGCAGCCAAGTACCCATCCACGAGCAGTACTTC
CDR3aa: CASSQVPIHEQYF
d_gene: -
j_gene: TRBJ2-7
abundance: -
v_gene: TRBV4-2

CDR3nt: TGTGCCAGCAGCCAAGAACCCAGAATCACTGAAGCTTTCTTT
CDR3aa: CASSQEPRITEAFF
d_gene: -
j_gene: TRBJ1-1
abundance: many
v_gene: TRBV3-1

CDR3nt: TGTGCCAGCAGTTTACTCCAGTCGCTGGTCCGTGAAGCTTTCTTT
CDR3aa: CASSLLQSLVREAFF
d_gene: -
j_gene: TRBJ1-1
abundance: -
v_gene: TRBV12-3/TRBV12-4

CDR3nt: TGCAGCGTTGAGGATCGGAAGGGCACAGATACGCAGTATTTT
CDR3aa: CSVEDRKGTDTQYF
d_gene: -
j_gene: TRBJ2-3
abundance: many
v_gene: TRBV29-1

CDR3nt: TGTGCCAGCAGCTTAGGACTAGCGGGAGGACTTATTAGCTCCTACAATGAGCAGTTCTTC
CDR3aa: CASSLGLAGGLISSYNEQFF
d_gene: TRBD2
j_gene: TRBJ2-1
abundance: many
v_gene: TRBV7-9

CDR3nt: TGCGCCAGCAGCTTAATGAGCGGGAGGGCCTTAGATACGCAGTATTTT
CDR3aa: CASSLMSGRALDTQYF
d_gene: TRBD2
j_gene: TRBJ2-3
abundance: few
v_gene: TRBV5-1

CDR3nt: TGCGCCAGCAGCCCCACAGGGACTAGCGGACCAGAGACCCAGTACTTC
CDR3aa: CASSPTGTSGPETQYF
d_gene: TRBD2
j_gene: TRBJ2-5
abundance: many
v_gene: TRBV4-3

CDR3nt: TGTACCAGCAGTTTGCGGATAACCTACAATGAGCAGTTCTTC
CDR3aa: CTSSLRITYNEQFF
d_gene: -
j_gene: TRBJ2-1
abundance: -
v_gene: TRBV28

CDR3nt: TGTGCCAGCAGCTTAGCGAGAGCGGGAGAAGGTACCGGGGAGCTGTTTTTT
CDR3aa: CASSLARAGEGTGELFF
d_gene: TRBD2
j_gene: TRBJ2-2
abundance: few
v_gene: TRBV7-9

CDR3nt: TGTGCCAGCAGGGCACAGGGCTACGAGCAGTACTTC
CDR3aa: CASRAQGYEQYF
d_gene: -
j_gene: TRBJ2-7
abundance: few
v_gene: TRBV28

CDR3nt: TGCGCCAGCAGCCAAGGCGAGTGGGGTGAGCAGTTCTTC
CDR3aa: CASSQGEWGEQFF
d_gene: -
j_gene: TRBJ2-1
abundance: -
v_gene: TRBV4-1

CDR3nt: TGTGCCAGCAGCAAAGAATGCCGGACAGGGGTTGCAGATACGCAGTATTTT
CDR3aa: CASSKECRTGVADTQYF
d_gene: -
j_gene: TRBJ2-3
abundance: -
v_gene: TRBV21-1

CDR3nt: TGTGCCAGCAGTACGGGGTACTATGGCTACACCTTC
CDR3aa: CASSTGYYGYTF
d_gene: -
j_gene: TRBJ1-2
abundance: many
v_gene: TRBV2

CDR3nt: TGTGCCAGCAGCCCCGGGACCCTCACAGATACGCAGTATTTT
CDR3aa: CASSPGTLTDTQYF
d_gene: -
j_gene: TRBJ2-3
abundance: -
v_gene: TRBV11-2

CDR3nt: TGTGCCAGCAGCTCACCGGGTCGTACCTACGAGCAGTACTTC
CDR3aa: CASSSPGRTYEQYF
d_gene: -
j_gene: TRBJ2-7
abundance: many
v_gene: TRBV12-3/TRBV12-4

CDR3nt: TGTGCCATCAGTGAAGATGACAGCCTGAGCTCTGGGGCCAACGTCCTGACTTTC
CDR3aa: CAISEDDSLSSGANVLTF
d_gene: -
j_gene: TRBJ2-6
abundance: -
v_gene: TRBV10-3

CDR3nt: TGTGCCAGCAGTTTAATGCGCGCCGGGGAGCTGTTTTTT
CDR3aa: CASSLMRAGELFF
d_gene: -
j_gene: TRBJ2-2
abundance: many
v_gene: TRBV12-3/TRBV12-4

CDR3nt: TGCAGTGCTAGCGGGCTAGCGGACCGTTTAGTGGCCTCAGAGACCCAGTACTTC
CDR3aa: CSASGLADRLVASETQYF
d_gene: TRBD2
j_gene: TRBJ2-5
abundance: many
v_gene: TRBV20-1

CDR3nt: TGCAGCGTTCTGGGACAGGGGGCCTTTGGCTACACCTTC
CDR3aa: CSVLGQGAFGYTF
d_gene: TRBD1
j_gene: TRBJ1-2
abundance: few
v_gene: TRBV29-1

CDR3nt: TGTGCCAGCAGCCCCTCCAGCGGGAGATACGAGCAGTACTTC
CDR3aa: CASSPSSGRYEQYF
d_gene: TRBD2
j_gene: TRBJ2-7
abundance: -
v_gene: TRBV7-2

CDR3nt: TGTGCCAGCAAAGGGAGACTAGTGAATAATGAGCAGTTCTTC
CDR3aa: CASKGRLVNNEQFF
d_gene: -
j_gene: TRBJ2-1
abundance: -
v_gene: TRBV27

CDR3nt: TGCGCCAGCAGCTCCCAGGGGGAGGTTTGGGAGACCCAGTACTTC
CDR3aa: CASSSQGEVWETQYF
d_gene: -
j_gene: TRBJ2-5
abundance: -
v_gene: TRBV5-1

CDR3nt: TGTGCTTTAGCACCCCGGGAGGGCCGAGGTGTCTACGAGCAGTACTTC
CDR3aa: CALAPREGRGVYEQYF
d_gene: TRBD2
j_gene: TRBJ2-7
abundance: many
v_gene: TRBV6-2/TRBV6-3

CDR3nt: TGTGCCAGCAGCTTATCTGGGACAGGGAACACTGAAGCTTTCTTT
CDR3aa: CASSLSGTGNTEAFF
d_gene: TRBD1
j_gene: TRBJ1-1
abundance: many
v_gene: TRBV7-9

CDR3nt: TGTGCCACCAGCAGAGAATTGGGTTCCTACAATGAGCAGTTCTTC
CDR3aa: CATSRELGSYNEQFF
d_gene: -
j_gene: TRBJ2-1
abundance: many
v_gene: TRBV15

CDR3nt: TGTGCCACCGCCGCGGGGGGGGCCCTCCCGCGAACTGAAGCTTTCTTT
CDR3aa: CATAAGGALPRTEAFF
d_gene: -
j_gene: TRBJ1-1
abundance: -
v_gene: TRBV6-5

CDR3nt: TGTGCCAGCAGCTTAGCAGGGGGCAGGAACACTGAAGCTTTCTTT
CDR3aa: CASSLAGGRNTEAFF
d_gene: TRBD1
j_gene: TRBJ1-1
abundance: few
v_gene: TRBV7-9

CDR3nt: TGTGCCTGGGACAGGGGCTCCTACGAGCAGTACTTC
CDR3aa: CAWDRGSYEQYF
d_gene: TRBD1
j_gene: TRBJ2-7
abundance: -
v_gene: TRBV30

CDR3nt: TGTGCCAGCAGCTACCATTGGGGACTAGGAACCTACGAGCAGTACTTC
CDR3aa: CASSYHWGLGTYEQYF
d_gene: TRBD2
j_gene: TRBJ2-7
abundance: few
v_gene: TRBV7-9

CDR3nt: TGTGCCAGCAGCTCGCGGGTCGTTATCTACGAGCAGTACTTC
CDR3aa: CASSSRVVIYEQYF
d_gene: -
j_gene: TRBJ2-7
abundance: -
v_gene: TRBV7-2

CDR3nt: TGTGCCAGCAGCTTAGACCAGGGTCTAGGTGGCTACACCTTC
CDR3aa: CASSLDQGLGGYTF
d_gene: -
j_gene: TRBJ1-2
abundance: many
v_gene: TRBV7-2

CDR3nt: TGTGCCAGCATGTTCTCGAGGATTGATGGCTACACCTTC
CDR3aa: CASMFSRIDGYTF
d_gene: -
j_gene: TRBJ1-2
abundance: -
v_gene: TRBV6-2/TRBV6-3

CDR3nt: TGTGCCAGCAGCTTGATTCGACAGGGGGGTCACGAGCAGTACTTC
CDR3aa: CASSLIRQGGHEQYF
d_gene: TRBD1
j_gene: TRBJ2-7
abundance: -
v_gene: TRBV5-6

CDR3nt: TGCGCCAGCAGCCAAGATAGGGTTTCCGGGGAGCTGTTTTTT
CDR3aa: CASSQDRVSGELFF
d_gene: -
j_gene: TRBJ2-2
abundance: few
v_gene: TRBV4-3

CDR3nt: TGTGCCAGCAGTTACTCGAGGGCTAGCGGGAGGGATGAGCAGTTCTTC
CDR3aa: CASSYSRASGRDEQFF
d_gene: TRBD2
j_gene: TRBJ2-1
abundance: -
v_gene: TRBV6-5

CDR3nt: TGTGCCATCAGGGACCAGGCTTTAGGGCAGGATGGCTACACCTTC
CDR3aa: CAIRDQALGQDGYTF
d_gene: -
j_gene: TRBJ1-2
abundance: many
v_gene: TRBV10-3

CDR3nt: TGTGCCAGCAGCCCGAGGACAGACCCCCAAGAGACCCAGTACTTC
CDR3aa: CASSPRTDPQETQYF
d_gene: -
j_gene: TRBJ2-5
abundance: many
v_gene: TRBV12-3/TRBV12-4